This paragraph covers one T cell receptor beta chain sequence. The target antigen is unknown. CDR1 and CDR2 (germline): ENHRY, SYGVKD. The ends were cut back, 4 bases at V and 12 bases at J, with 16 bases in the middle. The CDR3 consists of 13 residues. This sample was included in a study of a mutant IDH1 vaccine in newly diagnosed glioma. Across the whole study: Pretreatment consisted of radiotherapy, temozolomide, or both, with most receiving both. General study findings and limits: Most patients, approximately 93%, showed vaccine-induced immune responses.

Sequencing was performed with immunoSEQ multiplex PCR; in TCRdb, only in-frame clones are kept and a portion is missing. The sample holds approximately 30,000 clones; 79% are singletons and the top ten take approximately 8.5%. Time point: week 35, safety follow-up. Each dose delivered 300 ug of mutant IDH1 20-mer peptide subcutaneously with imiquimod. The sequenced sample was PBMCs, obtained from a glioma patient whose treatment included an IDH1 peptide vaccine. The chain joins TRBV10-3 to TRBJ2-1; possible D gene TRBD2, 6 bases. The source is a woman in her 30s with glioma. Some clones in this sample may be carry-over from other donors' samples. The CDR3 spells CAISVGGTHGQFF. CDR3 in DNA: TGTGCCATCAGTGTGGGGGGTACACATGGGCAGTTCTTC.